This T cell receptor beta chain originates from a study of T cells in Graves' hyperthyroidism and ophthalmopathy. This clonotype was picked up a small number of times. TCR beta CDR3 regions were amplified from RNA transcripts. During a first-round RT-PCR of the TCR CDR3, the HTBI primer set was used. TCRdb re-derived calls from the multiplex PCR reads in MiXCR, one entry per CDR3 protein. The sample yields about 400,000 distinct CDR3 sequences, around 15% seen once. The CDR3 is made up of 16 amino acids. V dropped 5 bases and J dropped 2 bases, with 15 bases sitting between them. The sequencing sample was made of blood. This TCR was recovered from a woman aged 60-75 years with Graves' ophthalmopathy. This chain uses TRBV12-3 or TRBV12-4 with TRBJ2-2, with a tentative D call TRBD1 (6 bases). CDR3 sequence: CASSPRTAGNTGELFF. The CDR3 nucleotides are TGTGCCAGCAGTCCGCGGACAGCCGGTAACACCGGGGAGCTGTTTTTT.